These T cell receptor beta chains were read from a single sample in a study of shared clonotypes between healthy human individuals. Produced via immunoSEQ multiplex PCR; TCRdb's table is partial and in-frame only. The sample lists a few million clones, around nine tenths occurring once. The sequencing input was naive CD4+ T cells sorted from blood. Receptors were obtained from a man aged 18 to 35 in good health. Both conserved end residues are part of each CDR3. Part of the rows lack a size; the others show once, few, many or a class for expanded clones.

v_call,clone_size,j_call,cdr3_aa
TRBV7-6,-,TRBJ2-7,CASSLAVTGTYEQYF
TRBV5-1,-,TRBJ2-4,CASSLEGWGEDIQYF
TRBV30,-,TRBJ2-7,CARATSGGGSQQYF
TRBV21-1,-,TRBJ2-7,CASSNYEQGSYEQYF
TRBV7-2,-,TRBJ2-2,CASSSGQITGELFF
TRBV19,-,TRBJ2-1,CASSMSAALSYNEQFF
TRBV5-4,-,TRBJ1-6,CASSQEPGGGARVF
TRBV19,-,TRBJ1-4,CASRQGATNEKLFF
TRBV6-1,-,TRBJ2-3,CASSEGPGERFTDTQYF
TRBV15,-,TRBJ2-1,CATSRGTSIDEQFF
TRBV2,-,TRBJ2-5,CASSEGQGSRETQYF
TRBV30,few,TRBJ1-1,CAWSQLGSNTEAFF
TRBV19,-,TRBJ1-6,CASTRTGADSPLHF
TRBV28,-,TRBJ1-4,CASLLHAAGQPRKLFF
TRBV7-2,-,TRBJ2-7,CASSIGTGPGEQYF
TRBV6-1,once,TRBJ2-1,CASSISGTRQFF
TRBV5-1,-,TRBJ2-5,CASSLAGETQYF
TRBV19,-,TRBJ1-2,CASSSAYGLTGRYTF
TRBV28,once,TRBJ1-4,CASRGVWSGSINEKLFF
TRBV11-2,-,TRBJ1-1,CASSLWDGSGSAFF
TRBV11-2,-,TRBJ2-7,CASSLAGSYEQYF
TRBV9,once,TRBJ1-1,CASSSTPGVNTEAFF
TRBV10-1,once,TRBJ2-4,CASSGGAPGNIQYF
TRBV13,-,TRBJ2-4,CASSKGTPGAKNIQYF
TRBV5-6,-,TRBJ1-6,CASSSGTGEGGSPLHF
TRBV7-9,-,TRBJ1-2,CASSLASSTGGRYTF
TRBV10-3,-,TRBJ1-4,CAISEAREKLFF
TRBV4-1,-,TRBJ2-1,CASSQVEGNNEQFF
TRBV6-1,-,TRBJ1-2,CASSVTGAQGYTF
TRBV7-9,-,TRBJ2-3,CASSSRQGATDTQYF
TRBV5-4,-,TRBJ1-4,CASSTGQGILEKLFF
TRBV7-6,-,TRBJ2-7,CASSRTGTYEQYF
TRBV6-1,-,TRBJ2-5,CASRRDRGRETQYF
TRBV30,-,TRBJ2-7,CAWTTSRSSYEQYF
TRBV7-9,-,TRBJ2-7,CASSLKVPLGSEQYF
TRBV27,-,TRBJ2-7,CASSPIGTDRYEQYF
TRBV4-1,-,TRBJ2-5,CASSQLLGARETQYF
TRBV7-3,-,TRBJ2-1,CASSTGQGFNEQFF
TRBV28,-,TRBJ1-3,CASSLEQGMRNTIYF
TRBV4-2,once,TRBJ2-7,CASSQDTSGGAAPGEQYF
TRBV4-1,-,TRBJ1-4,CASSQGDPGDEKLFF
TRBV7-8,-,TRBJ2-1,CASSIIAGGSYNEQFF
TRBV6-1,-,TRBJ1-5,CASRLTGDQPQHF
TRBV30,-,TRBJ2-3,CAWGRTDTQYF
TRBV5-8,-,TRBJ1-5,CASSLGSPGATQPQHF
TRBV21-1,-,TRBJ2-3,CASSSRDGTDTQYF
TRBV5-1,-,TRBJ2-1,CASSLEGPRYEQFF
TRBV6-5,few,TRBJ2-1,CASSYHNEQFF
TRBV18,-,TRBJ1-2,CASSVTGTGTTFYGYTF
TRBV19,-,TRBJ2-1,CASRSRGQGQFYNEQFF